This TCR beta chain came from a study of OX40 agonist ivuxolimab in advanced cancers. The protocol was immunoSEQ multiplex PCR, while the TCRdb copy is restricted to in-frame clones and leaves out a portion. The sample lists some 100,000 clones, more than 75% occurring once. J gave up 3 bases and V 3 bases, and 2 bases lay outside the gene matches. The germline CDR1 and CDR2 sequences are ENHRY and SYGVKD. The CDR3 is 14 residues long. This sequence joins TRBV10-3 and TRBJ1-3; 7 bases are a match to TRBD1. The clonotype originates from an adult with an advanced solid tumor such as melanoma, head and neck, liver or kidney cancer. The specimen was CD4+ or CD8+ T cells sorted from blood, collected in a trial of the OX40 agonist ivuxolimab. The CDR3 DNA reads TGTGCCATCAGTGACACAGGGGATGGAAACACCATATATTTT. Translating it yields CAISDTGDGNTIYF.